The 24 T cell receptor beta chains presented below share a single source sample, sequenced in a study of blood T cell repertoires in COVID-19. Measured with immunoSEQ multiplex PCR; TCRdb has only the in-frame clones, and not every one. There are about 58,000 clones in the sample; over 70% occur only once, and 4% to 6% lies in the top ten. Sequencing used peripheral blood. The receptor source for this set is a human donor in a cohort sampled during active COVID-19.

This clone was seen once. The chain uses TRBV19 and TRBJ2-7; unclear D gene. CDR1 and CDR2 (germline): LNHDA, SQIVND (reference sequence). This CDR3 has 14 amino acids. Trimming took 3 bases from V and 2 from J, leaving 11 bases between them. CDR3 loop: CASSIAGPTYEQYF. The CDR3 DNA reads TGTGCCAGTAGTATTGCAGGCCCAACCTACGAGCAGTACTTC.

This chain joins TRBV30 and TRBJ1-2; weak D call: TRBD1 (6 bases). Germline CDR1 is GTSNPN and CDR2 is SVGIG (reference sequence). This CDR3 spans 12 amino acids. V lost 4 bases and J 4 bases, leaving 10 bases between the germline ends. CDR3 sequence (DNA): TGTGCCTGGATTGGGGGGGCCTATGGCTACACCTTC. Its translation: CAWIGGAYGYTF.

The chain links TRBV30 to TRBJ1-3, with D tentatively TRBD1 (6 bases). The germline V gene encodes CDR1 GTSNPN and CDR2 SVGIG (reference sequence). V lost 0 bases, J lost 0 bases, and 6 bases lay in between. The CDR3 has 14 residues. CDR3 nucleotide sequence: TGTGCCTGGAGTGTAGGGGGCTCTGGAAACACCATATATTTT. Amino acids: CAWSVGGSGNTIYF.

As DNA, the CDR3 is TGTGCCAGCAGCCGATTCGACCTCGGACAGGGTGTTTCACCCCTCCACTTT. It is translated as CASSRFDLGQGVSPLHF. The chain employs TRBV6-6 and TRBJ1-6, with TRBD1 matching 8 bases. Germline CDR1 is MNHNY and CDR2 is SVGAGI (reference sequence). The trim removed 6 bases at V and 9 bases at J, leaving 16 bases unmatched. The length of the CDR3 is 17 residues.

A single count supports this clone. The chain uses TRBV23-1 and TRBJ1-5; D ambiguous. TRBV23-1 is an open reading frame, and its role is uncertain. The CDR3 loop spans 15 amino acids. V lost 4 bases, J lost 6 bases, and 16 bases lay in between. The CDR3 is CASSPQRVGSQPQHF. The CDR3 region has the DNA TGCGCCAGCAGTCCGCAGAGGGTAGGCAGTCAGCCCCAGCATTTT.

The V gene is TRBV15, the J gene TRBJ2-7, with D possibly matching TRBD2 (5 bases). V lost 2 bases and J lost 2, with 19 bases in between. The CDR3 length is 17 residues. The V gene's germline CDR1 is LNHNV and CDR2 YYDKDF (reference sequence). The CDR3 DNA reads as TGTGCCACCAGCAGACTAGGAGGACGACACACAGCCTACGAGCAGTACTTC. As protein: CATSRLGGRHTAYEQYF.

The rearrangement joins TRBV18 to TRBJ1-5; possible D gene TRBD1, 6 bases. This CDR3 comprises 15 residues. Germline CDR1 and CDR2: KGHSH and LQKENI. The V and J ends lost 2 bases and 4 bases respectively, with 12 bases between them. CDR3 bases: TGTGCCAGCTCACCAACGACAGGCTTAAATCAGCCCCAGCATTTT. This sequence encodes CASSPTTGLNQPQHF.

This chain uses TRBV27 with TRBJ2-7; 8 bases match TRBD2. This CDR3 spans 14 amino acids. Trimming cost V 6 bases and J 3 bases; bases outside gene matches: 7. CDR1 and CDR2 from the germline V gene are MNHEY and SMNVEV (reference sequence). CDR3 residues: CASSPGLVDYEQYF. DNA for the CDR3: TGTGCCAGCAGCCCGGGACTAGTAGACTACGAGCAGTACTTC.

In regard to this clone: The sample holds other DNA sequences that translate to the same CDR3. The chain links TRBV28 to TRBJ1-6, with TRBD1 as a possible D gene (6 bases). This CDR3 is built from 15 residues. The germline V gene encodes CDR1 MDHEN and CDR2 SYDVKM. V lost 6 bases, J lost 7 bases, and 16 bases lay in between. The DNA of the CDR3 is TGTGCCAGCAGCCTAACAGGGTTGATGAATTCACCCCTCCACTTT. Translation gives CASSLTGLMNSPLHF.

J is TRBJ1-1 and V is TRBV2; D is undetermined. This CDR3 has 16 residues. V was pared by 6 bases and J by 0 bases, with 17 bases between. CDR1 is SNHLY, CDR2 FYNNEI, per germline. The CDR3 DNA reads TGTGCCAGCAGCGCAACTCTGGCAGGAATGAACACTGAAGCTTTCTTT. Protein: CASSATLAGMNTEAFF.

This clone was observed a handful of times. J is TRBJ1-2 and V is TRBV7-2, with 7 bases lining up with TRBD1. The germline V gene encodes CDR1 SGHTA and CDR2 FQGNSA. The CDR3 consists of 15 residues. V trimming: 1 base; J trimming: 4 bases; junction bases outside the gene matches: 6. The CDR3 loop reads CASSLVGGQPYGYTF. CDR3 sequence (DNA): TGTGCCAGCAGCTTAGTAGGGGGACAGCCCTATGGCTACACCTTC.

This clone is labeled as medium-sized. The rearrangement uses TRBV7-8 and TRBJ1-2; tentative D call: TRBD1 (6 bases). This CDR3 region has 14 residues. V was clipped by 5 bases and J by 6 bases, with 16 bases between them. In germline, CDR1 is SGHVS, CDR2 FQNEAQ. CDR3 residues: CASSTLTGWDGYTF. The CDR3 DNA sequence: TGTGCCAGCAGCACACTTACAGGGTGGGATGGCTACACCTTC.

V is TRBV5-1 and J is TRBJ1-2; no clear D gene. Germline V gene data show CDR1 as SGHRS and CDR2 as YFSETQ. V lost 0 bases and J lost 0, with 12 bases in between. The CDR3 loop spans 16 amino acids. The CDR3 sequence is CASSLDRRFTNYGYTF. The CDR3 DNA follows: TGCGCCAGCAGCTTGGATCGCAGGTTCACTAACTATGGCTACACCTTC.

The rearrangement joins TRBV13 to TRBJ1-4; no reliable D call. V lost 4 bases to trimming and J lost 4 bases, with 4 bases between them. Germline V gives CDR1 PRHDT, CDR2 FYEKMQ (reference sequence). The CDR3 totals 12 residues. Here the CDR3 DNA reads TGTGCCAGCAGCTCTAATAATGAAAAACTGTTTTTT. It yields the protein CASSSNNEKLFF.

The rearrangement uses TRBV5-1 and TRBJ2-7; TRBD2 is a possible D gene (6 bases). CDR1 and CDR2 from the germline V gene are SGHRS and YFSETQ. The CDR3 contains 15 residues. The V end was cut by 0 bases, the J end by 6 bases, with 16 bases between. The CDR3 nucleotides read TGCGCCAGCAGCTTGGTAGCGGCTACCGGGGGCGAGCAGTACTTC. It encodes CASSLVAATGGEQYF.

This clone appeared a few times. The rearrangement uses TRBV7-2 and TRBJ2-4, with a tentative D call TRBD2 (5 bases). V was pared by 10 bases and J by 7 bases, with 11 bases between. CDR1 and CDR2 (germline): SGHTA, FQGNSA. The CDR3 is made up of 11 amino acids. CDR3 loop: CATRAGNIQYF. CDR3 DNA: TGTGCCACCCGGGCGGGTAACATTCAGTACTTC. Based on the CDR3 plus reference TRBV7-2 and TRBJ2-4, the full variable domain is GAGVSQSPSNKVTEKGKDVELRCDPISGHTALYWYRQSLGQGLEFLIYFQGNSAPDKSGLPSDRFSAERTGGSVSTLTIQRTQQEDSAVYLCATRAGNIQYFGAGTRLSVL.

The CDR3 spells CASSQTSWTGENEQFF. The CDR3 DNA is TGCGCCAGCAGCCAAACGAGTTGGACAGGGGAGAATGAGCAGTTCTTC. The chain couples TRBV4-3 to TRBJ2-1; TRBD1 agrees at 9 bases. The CDR3 is made up of 16 amino acids. Trimming took 2 bases from V and 7 from J; bases not matched to a gene: 9. The germline CDR1 and CDR2 sequences are LGHNA and YSLEER.

The rearrangement joins TRBV23-1 to TRBJ2-4, with 7 bases matching TRBD1. TRBV23-1 is flagged as an ORF with uncertain function. The CDR3 contains 18 residues. V shed 3 bases and J 5 bases; nucleotides not matched to a gene: 16. The CDR3 reads CASSQSGSTGKVQNIQYF. The CDR3 coding sequence is TGCGCCAGCAGTCAGTCGGGTTCGACAGGGAAGGTTCAAAACATTCAGTACTTC.

J is TRBJ1-1 and V is TRBV12-3 or TRBV12-4, with a possible D match to TRBD1 (5 bases). Trimming left V 7 bases short and J 4 bases short, with 13 bases between. The CDR3 length is 13 residues. Written as DNA, the CDR3 is TGTGCCAGCATTGGGGGGATTGGCACTGAAGCTTTCTTT. This sequence encodes CASIGGIGTEAFF.

The chain uses TRBV19 and TRBJ1-5; D is possibly TRBD1 (6 bases). The CDR3 sequence is 16 residues long. Germline lookup yields CDR1 LNHDA and CDR2 SQIVND (reference sequence). V was trimmed by 5 bases and J by 0 bases, leaving 14 bases between them. CDR3 DNA sequence: TGTGCCAGTAGTTCGGACAGCCTATATAGCAATCAGCCCCAGCATTTT. This encodes CASSSDSLYSNQPQHF.

The chain employs TRBV6-5 and TRBJ2-1, with 7 bases aligning to TRBD1. This CDR3 is 13 amino acids long. The germline gives CDR1 MNHEY, CDR2 SVGAGI. V shed 7 bases, J shed 6 bases, and the junction held 6 bases outside the gene matches. CDR3 loop: CASIRTGGNEQFF. The CDR3 DNA sequence: TGTGCCAGCATTCGGACAGGAGGCAATGAGCAGTTCTTC.

This clone was observed a handful of times. The J gene is TRBJ2-7, the V gene TRBV5-1, with 9 bases fitting TRBD2. Trimming removed 3 bases from V and 4 bases from J; junction bases left unmatched: 5. This CDR3 has 14 amino acids. Germline CDR1 reads SGHRS; CDR2 reads YFSETQ. CDR3 loop: CASSSGLAGYEQYF. CDR3 DNA: TGCGCCAGCAGCTCGGGACTAGCTGGTTACGAGCAGTACTTC.

To note about this clone: Other DNA sequences in the same sample also yield this CDR3. The rearrangement joins TRBV7-9 to TRBJ2-7; 7 bases agree with TRBD1. Trimming at V came to 5 bases and at J to 2 bases, leaving 12 bases not matched to a gene. Looked up from germline, CDR1 is SEHNR and CDR2 is FQNEAQ (reference sequence). This CDR3 is 16 amino acids long. CDR3 nucleotides: TGTGCCAGCAGCCCACGAGGCACAGGGGTCACCTACGAGCAGTACTTC. It translates to CASSPRGTGVTYEQYF. Variable domain in full (rest from reference TRBV7-9 and TRBJ2-7): DTGVSQNPRHKITKRGQNVTFRCDPISEHNRLYWYRQTLGQGPEFLTYFQNEAQLEKSRLLSDRFSAERPKGSFSTLEIQRTEQGDSAMYLCASSPRGTGVTYEQYFGPGTRLTVT.

Details on this clone: Other nucleotide sequences in the sample specify the same CDR3. The chain links TRBV27 to TRBJ1-1; 10 nucleotides match TRBD1. CDR1 and CDR2 (germline): MNHEY, SMNVEV (reference sequence). The CDR3 consists of 15 residues. The J segment lost 1 base and the V segment lost 5 bases, leaving 4 bases of the junction unmatched. In DNA form, the CDR3 reads TGTGCCAGCAGTCCAAGACAGGGGGCGAACACTGAAGCTTTCTTT. Protein sequence: CASSPRQGANTEAFF.